The clone carrying this T cell receptor (beta chain) was detected once. Its specificity is not known. Cycle 7 day 1, cycle 4 day 1, and baseline were the timepoints at which blood was sampled. The repertoire was sequenced with immunoSEQ multiplex PCR; TCRdb's copy has only in-frame clones and lacks some. In the table there are 52,000 or so clones, roughly 80% of which are singletons. These data belong to a study of OX40 agonist ivuxolimab in advanced cancers. CDR1 and CDR2 (germline): SNHLY, FYNNEI. The CDR3 extends over 14 amino acids. The V segment lost 0 bases and the J segment 7 bases; nucleotides outside the gene matches: 0. Notes on the study in general: Mean expanded clone counts were higher in CD8+ than CD4+ T cells.

This clonotype was sampled from an adult with an advanced solid tumor such as melanoma, head and neck, liver or kidney cancer. The V and J genes are TRBV2 and TRBJ1-5, with 10 bases aligning to TRBD1. The material was CD4+ or CD8+ T cells sorted from blood, obtained in a trial of the OX40 agonist ivuxolimab. The CDR3 DNA follows: TGTGCCAGCAGTGAAGCGGACAGGGGGCAGCCCCAGCATTTT. This encodes CASSEADRGQPQHF.